The rows below give T cell receptor beta chains drawn from one sample of a study of vaccination effects on CD4 cells after COVID-19. Sequencing was performed with immunoSEQ multiplex PCR; in TCRdb, only in-frame clones are kept and a portion is missing. This table has tens of thousands of clones, over 70% appearing once. For these receptors, no antigen is known. Sequencing used CD4+ T cells from PBMCs cultured with SARS-CoV-2 spike peptides, obtained before COVID-19 vaccination. These receptors were collected from a human donor who received a COVID-19 vaccine. Each CDR3 is given with its conserved first and last residue. A D gene is named only where the DNA matches it firmly. The size of a clone is reported for some rows only, either as once, few or many, or as a class for expanded clones.

size	D	length	V	J	DNA	CDR3
.	TRBD1	16	TRBV6-2/TRBV6-3	TRBJ1-5	TGTGCCAGCAGCCCCCTCGACAGGGGGCCTTACTGGGCCCAGCATTTT	CASSPLDRGPYWAQHF
few	.	15	TRBV4-1	TRBJ1-5	TGCGCCAGCAGCTCGCCGGGACGGAGCAATCAGCCCCAGCATTTT	CASSSPGRSNQPQHF
once	.	16	TRBV10-1	TRBJ2-7	TGCGCCAGCAGTGTTCCTTCCGCAGGGGTCTGCTACGAGCAGTACTTC	CASSVPSAGVCYEQYF
.	TRBD1	14	TRBV2	TRBJ1-1	TGTGCCAGCGGGAGGGGGCCGGCGGGCACTGAAGCTTTCTTT	CASGRGPAGTEAFF
.	.	15	TRBV5-1	TRBJ2-3	TGCGCCAGCAGCTTTATCGAGGGCCGGGCAGATACGCAGTATTTT	CASSFIEGRADTQYF
.	.	14	TRBV6-2/TRBV6-3	TRBJ1-2	TGTGCCAGCAGTTCTATCTCGACTTATTCTGGCTACACCTTC	CASSSISTYSGYTF
few	.	14	TRBV29-1	TRBJ1-4	TGCAGCGTTGAGGTCGGCAGGGAGGGTGAAAAACTGTTTTTT	CSVEVGREGEKLFF
.	TRBD2	15	TRBV11-3	TRBJ2-1	TGTGCCAGCAGCTTAGATCCTAGCGGCTACAATGAGCAGTTCTTC	CASSLDPSGYNEQFF
once	.	12	TRBV4-1	TRBJ2-1	TGCGCCAGCAGCCAACCCTACAGTGAGCAGTTCTTC	CASSQPYSEQFF
.	.	13	TRBV9	TRBJ2-5	TGTGCCAGCAGCGTAGCTGCGGGAGAGACCCAGTACTTC	CASSVAAGETQYF
.	.	17	TRBV5-4	TRBJ2-3	TGTGCCAGCAGCTTTCAGAAGTCTCGGGTCGGCACAGATACGCAGTATTTT	CASSFQKSRVGTDTQYF
.	.	14	TRBV7-9	TRBJ1-2	TGTGCCAGCAGCTTACGGGCAGGGACTTATGGCTACACCTTC	CASSLRAGTYGYTF
once	TRBD2	15	TRBV6-1	TRBJ2-1	TGTGCCAGCAGTGAAAGGGACTATTTTTACAATGAGCAGTTCTTC	CASSERDYFYNEQFF
.	TRBD1	15	TRBV18	TRBJ2-6	TGTGCCAGCTCCTACGGGACAGGGGGTGCCAACGTCCTGACTTTC	CASSYGTGGANVLTF
.	.	14	TRBV7-2	TRBJ1-2	TGTGCCAGCAGCTTACTTTCCCCTAACTATGGCTACACCTTC	CASSLLSPNYGYTF
few	.	15	TRBV4-3	TRBJ1-1	TGCGCCAGCAGCCAAGAACGCGGGACTCGCACTGAAGCTTTCTTT	CASSQERGTRTEAFF
.	TRBD1	15	TRBV9	TRBJ1-2	TGTGCCAGCAGCGTGGGAGGGGGCGGTGGTTATGGCTACACCTTC	CASSVGGGGGYGYTF
few	.	14	TRBV28	TRBJ1-5	TGTGCCAGCAGTTTAGGTGGGAGCAATCAGCCCCAGCATTTT	CASSLGGSNQPQHF
.	.	15	TRBV19	TRBJ2-2	TGTGCCAGTAGTCTGACTCCCGCGAACACCGGGGAGCTGTTTTTT	CASSLTPANTGELFF